These 6 T cell receptor beta chains were sequenced from one sample in a study of shared clonotypes between healthy human individuals. Assay: immunoSEQ multiplex PCR; the TCRdb copy retains only in-frame clones and omits some. Here the sample spans roughly 2.5 million clones, just over 90% being singletons. Sequencing was done on a sample of naive CD4+ T cells sorted from blood. Subset here: CD45RA+ positively selected. The receptors stem from a man aged 18 to 35 in good health.

This rearrangement joins TRBV5-6 to TRBJ1-1; 10 bases fit TRBD1. Germline V gene lookup returns CDR1 SGHDT and CDR2 YYEEEE. J lost 5 bases, V lost 4 bases, and 11 bases had no gene match. The CDR3 loop spans 16 amino acids. The CDR3 DNA is TGTGCCAGCAGCCCACGGACAGGGGGTCGGGGGACTGAAGCTTTCTTT. Encoded protein: CASSPRTGGRGTEAFF.

This clone was seen a few times. The chain joins TRBV5-1 to TRBJ1-6; possibly TRBD1 for D (6 bases). Between the trimmed V and J ends, which lost 4 bases and 7 bases, there was a span of 9 bases. The CDR3 loop spans 13 amino acids. Germline V gene sequence: CDR1 SGHRS, CDR2 YFSETQ. The CDR3 reads CASSRTGNSPLHF. Here the CDR3 DNA reads TGCGCCAGCAGCCGAACAGGGAATTCACCCCTCCACTTT.

CDR3 residues: CASSQGDRGVYGYTF. DNA of the CDR3: TGCGCCAGCAGCCAAGGGGACAGGGGTGTCTATGGCTACACCTTC. The chain has TRBV4-1 and TRBJ1-2, with 10 bases fitting TRBD1. The germline V gene encodes CDR1 MGHRA and CDR2 YSYEKL. The CDR3 contains 15 residues. The junction had 3 bases not matched to a gene; V was cut back by 1 base and J by 4 bases.

This chain joins TRBV7-6 and TRBJ2-1; no firm D call. The CDR3 is made up of 12 amino acids. Germline V CDR1 and CDR2: SGHVS, FNYEAQ. The V end was cut by 1 base, the J end by 5 bases, with 3 bases between. Here the CDR3 reads CASSLGNNEQFF. The DNA for the CDR3 is TGTGCCAGCAGCTTAGGGAACAATGAGCAGTTCTTC.

This sequence joins TRBV28 and TRBJ2-4; D is tentatively TRBD1 or TRBD2 (5 bases each). V was pared by 4 bases and J by 10 bases, with 11 bases between. Germline loops: CDR1 MDHEN, CDR2 SYDVKM. CDR3 length: 12 amino acids. CDR3 protein: CASSSGTDIQYF. The CDR3 region has the DNA TGTGCCAGCAGTTCCGGGACGGATATTCAGTACTTC.

This rearrangement joins TRBV7-2 to TRBJ2-1; D remains unclear. Deletions cut 4 bases from V and 2 bases from J, with 12 bases between. The V gene's germline CDR1 is SGHTA and CDR2 FQGNSA. The CDR3 contains 15 residues. CDR3 nucleotides: TGTGCCAGCAGCTCGAACTCGCAAACCTACAATGAGCAGTTCTTC. This codes for CASSSNSQTYNEQFF.